The clone carrying this TCR beta chain occurred many times. The antigen remains unidentified. These data belong to a study of T cells after posttransplantation cyclophosphamide. Study conclusions and caveats: TRB overlap between skin or GI tissue T cells and blood was limited.

Trimming at V came to 6 bases and at J to 8 bases, leaving 12 bases not matched to a gene. The CDR3 covers 14 residues. The germline V gene has CDR1 LNHDA and CDR2 SQIVND (reference sequence). Assay used: immunoSEQ multiplex PCR; TCRdb lists only in-frame clones, some missing. This sample carries tens of thousands of clones and no singletons, and about 2.2% goes to the top ten. On the day of bone marrow donation, the related graft donor provided peripheral blood. The sequenced sample consisted of PBMCs. The chain uses TRBV19 and TRBJ1-2, with 7 positions matching TRBD1. This TCR was recovered from a man aged 35 to 55 in good health, CMV-negative, and a related stem cell transplant donor. The CDR3 DNA reads TGTGCCAGTAGCGACTTGGGACAGCTAGGCGGCTACACCTTC. It encodes CASSDLGQLGGYTF. The variable domain in full, completed from reference TRBV19 and TRBJ1-2, reads DGGITQSPKYLFRKEGQNVTLSCEQNLNHDAMYWYRQDPGQGLRLIYYSQIVNDFQKGDIAEGYSVSREKKESFPLTVTSAQKNPTAFYLCASSDLGQLGGYTFGSGTRLTVV.